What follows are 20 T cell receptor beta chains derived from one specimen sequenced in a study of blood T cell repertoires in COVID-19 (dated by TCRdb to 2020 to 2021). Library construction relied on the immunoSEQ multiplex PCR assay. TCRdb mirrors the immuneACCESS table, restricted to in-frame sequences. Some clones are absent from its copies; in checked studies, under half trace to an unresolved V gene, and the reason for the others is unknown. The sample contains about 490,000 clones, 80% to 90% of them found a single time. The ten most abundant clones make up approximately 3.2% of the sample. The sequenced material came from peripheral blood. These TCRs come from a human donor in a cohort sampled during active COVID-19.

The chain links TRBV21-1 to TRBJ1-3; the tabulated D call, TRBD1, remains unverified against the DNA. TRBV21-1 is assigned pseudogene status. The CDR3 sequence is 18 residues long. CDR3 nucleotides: TGTGCCAGCAGCAAAGAGGAGGACAGGAGCCTCTCTGGAAACACCATATATTTT. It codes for CASSKEEDRSLSGNTIYF.

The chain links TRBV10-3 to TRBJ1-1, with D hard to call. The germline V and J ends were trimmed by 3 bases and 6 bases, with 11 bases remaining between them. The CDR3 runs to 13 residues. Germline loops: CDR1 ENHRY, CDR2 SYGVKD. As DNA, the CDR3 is TGTGCCATCAGTGATCGTACCGCGGCTGAAGCTTTCTTT. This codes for CAISDRTAAEAFF.

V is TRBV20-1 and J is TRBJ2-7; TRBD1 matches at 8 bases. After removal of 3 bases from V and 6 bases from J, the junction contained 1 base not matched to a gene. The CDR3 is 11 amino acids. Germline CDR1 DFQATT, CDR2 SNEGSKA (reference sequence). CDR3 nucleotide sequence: TGCAGTGCTAGCGGACAGGGCGAGCAGTACTTC. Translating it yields CSASGQGEQYF.

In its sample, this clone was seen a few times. The CDR3 DNA sequence: TGTGCCAGCTCACAACAGGGAGTTAATGAAAAACTGTTTTTT. Translation: CASSQQGVNEKLFF. V is TRBV18 and J is TRBJ1-4, with a possible D match to TRBD1 (6 bases). Trimming left V 4 bases short and J 4 bases short, with 10 bases between. This CDR3 is built from 14 residues. CDR1 and CDR2 (germline): KGHSH, LQKENI.

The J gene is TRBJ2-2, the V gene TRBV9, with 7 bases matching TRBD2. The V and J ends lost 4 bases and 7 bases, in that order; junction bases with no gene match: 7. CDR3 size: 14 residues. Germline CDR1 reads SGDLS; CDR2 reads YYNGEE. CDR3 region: CASSPRLASGELFF. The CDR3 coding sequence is TGTGCCAGCAGCCCCCGACTAGCTAGCGGGGAGCTGTTTTTT.

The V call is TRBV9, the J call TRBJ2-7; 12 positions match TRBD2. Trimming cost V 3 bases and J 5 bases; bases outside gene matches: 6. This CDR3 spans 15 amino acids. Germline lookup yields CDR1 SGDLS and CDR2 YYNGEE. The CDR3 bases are TGTGCCAGCAGCGGAGCTAGCGGGAGGGGTGACGAGCAGTACTTC. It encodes CASSGASGRGDEQYF.

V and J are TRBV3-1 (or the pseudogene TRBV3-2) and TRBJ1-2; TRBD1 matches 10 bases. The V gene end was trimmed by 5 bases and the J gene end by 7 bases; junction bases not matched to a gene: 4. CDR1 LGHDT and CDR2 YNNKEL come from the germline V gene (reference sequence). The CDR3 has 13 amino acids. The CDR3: CASSSWTGGGYTF. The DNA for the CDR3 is TGTGCCAGCAGCTCTTGGACAGGGGGTGGCTACACCTTC.

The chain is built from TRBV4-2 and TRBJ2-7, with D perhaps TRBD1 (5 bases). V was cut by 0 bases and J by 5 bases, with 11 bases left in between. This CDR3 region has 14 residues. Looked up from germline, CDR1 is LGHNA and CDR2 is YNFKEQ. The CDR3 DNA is TGTGCCAGCAGCCAAGATGGGCGACAGAACGAGCAGTACTTC. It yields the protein CASSQDGRQNEQYF.

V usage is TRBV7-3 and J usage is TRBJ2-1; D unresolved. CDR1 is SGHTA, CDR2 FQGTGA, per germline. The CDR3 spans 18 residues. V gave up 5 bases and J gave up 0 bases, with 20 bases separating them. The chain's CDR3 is CASSPTALRLSSYNEQFF. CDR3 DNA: TGTGCCAGCAGCCCGACCGCGCTGCGGTTAAGCTCCTACAATGAGCAGTTCTTC.

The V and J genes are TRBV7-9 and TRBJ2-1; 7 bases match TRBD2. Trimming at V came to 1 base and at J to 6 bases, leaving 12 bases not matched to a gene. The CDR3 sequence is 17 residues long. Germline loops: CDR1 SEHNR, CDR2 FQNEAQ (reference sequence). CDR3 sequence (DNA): TGTGCCAGCAGCTTAGTTCCCCGGGCGGGAGCGTCCAATGAGCAGTTCTTC. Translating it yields CASSLVPRAGASNEQFF. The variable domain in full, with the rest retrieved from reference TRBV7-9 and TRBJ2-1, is DTGVSQNPRHKITKRGQNVTFRCDPISEHNRLYWYRQTLGQGPEFLTYFQNEAQLEKSRLLSDRFSAERPKGSFSTLEIQRTEQGDSAMYLCASSLVPRAGASNEQFFGPGTRLTVL.

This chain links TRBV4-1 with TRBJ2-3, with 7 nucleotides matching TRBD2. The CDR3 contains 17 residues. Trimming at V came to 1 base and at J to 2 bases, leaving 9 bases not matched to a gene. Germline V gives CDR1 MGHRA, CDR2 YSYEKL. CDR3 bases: TGCGCCAGCAGCCAAGGGGCGCTAGCGGCCATCACAGATACGCAGTATTTT. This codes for CASSQGALAAITDTQYF.

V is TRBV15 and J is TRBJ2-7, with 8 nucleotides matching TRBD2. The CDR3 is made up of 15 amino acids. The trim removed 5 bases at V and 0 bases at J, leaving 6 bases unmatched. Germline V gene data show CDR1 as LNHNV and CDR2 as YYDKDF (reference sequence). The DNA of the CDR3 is TGTGCCACCAGCGCTTTTGCGGGAGGCTCCTACGAGCAGTACTTC. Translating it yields CATSAFAGGSYEQYF.

Here the CDR3 DNA reads TGTGCCAGCAGCTACGCTAGCGGGAGAACAGATACGCAGTATTTT. Encoded protein: CASSYASGRTDTQYF. The V and J genes are TRBV7-2 and TRBJ2-3, with 10 bases lining up with TRBD2. This CDR3 has 15 amino acids. After removal of 4 bases from V and 3 bases from J, the junction contained 4 bases not matched to a gene. CDR1 and CDR2 from the germline V gene are SGHTA and FQGNSA.

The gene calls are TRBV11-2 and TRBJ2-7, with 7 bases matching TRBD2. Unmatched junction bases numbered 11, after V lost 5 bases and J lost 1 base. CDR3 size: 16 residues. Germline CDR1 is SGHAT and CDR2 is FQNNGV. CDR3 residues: CASSLLGAGESYEQYF. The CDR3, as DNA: TGTGCCAGCAGCCTCCTGGGTGCGGGAGAATCCTACGAGCAGTACTTC. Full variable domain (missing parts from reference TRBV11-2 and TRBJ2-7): EAGVAQSPRYKIIEKRQSVAFWCNPISGHATLYWYQQILGQGPKLLIQFQNNGVVDDSQLPKDRFSAERLKGVDSTLKIQPAKLEDSAVYLCASSLLGAGESYEQYFGPGTRLTVT.

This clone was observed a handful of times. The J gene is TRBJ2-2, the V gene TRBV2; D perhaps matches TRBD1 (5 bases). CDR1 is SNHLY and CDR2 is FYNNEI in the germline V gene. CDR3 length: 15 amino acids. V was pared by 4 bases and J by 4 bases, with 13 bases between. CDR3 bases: TGTGCCAGCAGTGTCCAGGGAAAGAGCACCGGGGAGCTGTTTTTT. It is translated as CASSVQGKSTGELFF. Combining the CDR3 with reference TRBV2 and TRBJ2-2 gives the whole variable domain EPEVTQTPSHQVTQMGQEVILRCVPISNHLYFYWYRQILGQKVEFLVSFYNNEISEKSEIFDDQFSVERPDGSNFTLKIRSTKLEDSAMYFCASSVQGKSTGELFFGEGSRLTVL.

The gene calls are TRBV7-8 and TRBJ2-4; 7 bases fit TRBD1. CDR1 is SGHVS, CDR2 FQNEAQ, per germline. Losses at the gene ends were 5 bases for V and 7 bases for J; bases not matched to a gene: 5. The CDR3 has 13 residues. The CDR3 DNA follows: TGTGCCAGCAGCCGGGGCAGGGGGAACATTCAGTACTTC. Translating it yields CASSRGRGNIQYF. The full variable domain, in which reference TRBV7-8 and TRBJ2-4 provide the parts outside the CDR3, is GAGVSQSPRYKVAKRGQDVALRCDPISGHVSLFWYQQALGQGPEFLTYFQNEAQLDKSGLPSDRFFAERPEGSVSTLKIQRTQQEDSAVYLCASSRGRGNIQYFGAGTRLSVL.

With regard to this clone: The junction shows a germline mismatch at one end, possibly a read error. The CDR3 spells CASNYRTGRSRDEQFF. The CDR3 nucleotides are TGTGCCAGCAATTACCGGACCGGACGGTCGAGGGATGAGCAGTTCTTC. The V and J genes are TRBV6-2 or TRBV6-3 and TRBJ2-1; D is possibly TRBD2 (5 bases). CDR1 MNHEY and CDR2 SVGEGT come from the germline V gene. The CDR3 contains 16 residues.

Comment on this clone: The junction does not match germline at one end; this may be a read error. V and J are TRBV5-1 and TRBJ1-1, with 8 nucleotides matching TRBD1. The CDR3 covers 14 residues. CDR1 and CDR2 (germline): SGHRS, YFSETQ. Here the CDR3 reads CASSLRQGNAEAFF. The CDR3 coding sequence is TGCGCCAGCAGCTTGAGACAGGGGAACGCTGAAGCTTTCTTT.

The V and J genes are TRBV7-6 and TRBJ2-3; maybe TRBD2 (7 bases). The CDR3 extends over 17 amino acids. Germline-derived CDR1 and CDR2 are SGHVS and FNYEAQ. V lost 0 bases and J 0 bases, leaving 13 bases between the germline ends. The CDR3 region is CASSLAGGGRSTDTQYF. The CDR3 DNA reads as TGTGCCAGCAGCTTAGCAGGGGGGGGCAGGAGCACAGATACGCAGTATTTT.

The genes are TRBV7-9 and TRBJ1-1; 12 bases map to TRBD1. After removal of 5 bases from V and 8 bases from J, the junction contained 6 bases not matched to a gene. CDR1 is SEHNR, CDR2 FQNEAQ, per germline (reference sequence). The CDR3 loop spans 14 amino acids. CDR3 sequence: CASSRDRGLEEAFF. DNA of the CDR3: TGTGCCAGCAGCAGGGACAGGGGGCTCGAGGAAGCTTTCTTT.